A selection of T cell receptor beta chains follows, all from one sample in a study of post-analysis software for immune sequencing data. TCRdb re-called the PCR reads through MiXCR, storing one row per CDR3 protein. The sample records 350,000 to 500,000 distinct CDR3 sequences, approximately 37% being singletons. The sequencing sample was made of blood. The receptors shown here come from a girl aged 2-10 years with multiple sclerosis. CDR3s include the opening cysteine and the closing phenylalanine or tryptophan. Fields, in order: D gene, clone size, J gene, V gene, CDR3 protein, CDR3 DNA. D genes are given only for firm matches. Clone size, where shown, is once, few, many, or a class for clones that have expanded.

>TRBD2|NA|TRBJ2-5|TRBV27
CASSPSGIFQETQYF
TGTGCCAGCAGTCCTAGCGGGATCTTCCAAGAGACCCAGTACTTC
>NA|NA|TRBJ1-1|TRBV5-1
CASSLDGRNAEAFF
TGCGCCAGCAGCTTGGACGGGAGGAACGCTGAAGCTTTCTTT
>TRBD2|few|TRBJ2-4|TRBV4-1
CASSRLAGREQLAKNIQYF
TGCGCCAGCAGCCGACTAGCGGGGAGGGAACAACTAGCCAAAAACATTCAGTACTTC
>NA|NA|TRBJ2-7|TRBV28
CASGVPYEQYF
TGTGCCAGTGGGGTTCCCTACGAGCAGTACTTC
>TRBD2|few|TRBJ2-7|TRBV6-5
CASSYRLGASGSRDEQYF
TGTGCCAGCAGTTACAGGCTGGGGGCTAGCGGGAGCCGGGATGAGCAGTACTTC
>NA|once|TRBJ2-2|TRBV6-6
CASRGGLMNTGELFF
TGTGCCAGCAGGGGGGGACTGATGAACACCGGGGAGCTGTTTTTT
>TRBD2|NA|TRBJ2-1|TRBV7-9
CASSRSGTSAYNEQFF
TGTGCCAGCAGTCGTTCCGGGACTAGTGCGTACAATGAGCAGTTCTTC
>TRBD2|NA|TRBJ2-1|TRBV6-5
CASSYSLPSGIYSEQFF
TGTGCCAGCAGTTACTCCCTCCCTAGCGGGATTTACAGTGAGCAGTTCTTC
>NA|NA|TRBJ2-1|TRBV10-3
CAISDLGYNEQFF
TGTGCCATCAGTGATTTGGGGTACAATGAGCAGTTCTTC
>NA|NA|TRBJ2-7|TRBV5-1
CASSPTSPPYEQYF
TGCGCCAGCAGCCCCACAAGTCCGCCCTACGAGCAGTACTTC
>NA|NA|TRBJ2-1|TRBV6-5
CASSKGQAAYNEQFF
TGTGCCAGCAGTAAGGGACAAGCCGCCTACAATGAGCAGTTCTTC
>NA|few|TRBJ2-1|TRBV29-1
CSVDPTSYNEQFF
TGCAGCGTTGATCCGACTAGTTACAATGAGCAGTTCTTC
>NA|NA|TRBJ2-1|TRBV7-9
CASTLSLNNEQFF
TGTGCCAGCACCCTAAGCCTCAACAATGAGCAGTTCTTC
>NA|NA|TRBJ1-6|TRBV7-2
CASSSARGVGNSPLHF
TGTGCCAGCAGCTCCGCCCGAGGGGTCGGTAATTCACCCCTCCACTTT
>NA|once|TRBJ2-3|TRBV4-2
CASSQRARGGDTQYF
TGTGCCAGCAGCCAAAGAGCCCGGGGTGGAGATACGCAGTATTTT
>NA|few|TRBJ2-7|TRBV10-3
CAISESGGATYEQYF
TGTGCCATCAGTGAGTCTGGCGGGGCGACCTACGAGCAGTACTTC
>TRBD1|NA|TRBJ2-1|TRBV6-5
CASSYQGAQNEQFF
TGTGCCAGCAGTTATCAGGGGGCGCAGAATGAGCAGTTCTTC
>TRBD2|few|TRBJ2-5|TRBV12-3/TRBV12-4
CASRTGTSGKLREVETQYF
TGTGCCAGCAGGACCGGGACTAGCGGAAAATTAAGGGAGGTAGAGACCCAGTACTTC
>NA|few|TRBJ2-5|TRBV24-1
CATSDFKGLEETQYF
TGTGCCACCAGTGATTTTAAGGGATTGGAAGAGACCCAGTACTTC
>NA|few|TRBJ1-2|TRBV28
CASTLGGIGYTF
TGTGCCAGCACCCTTGGAGGTATAGGCTACACCTTC
>NA|NA|TRBJ1-2|TRBV15
CATSRADYGYTF
TGTGCCACCAGCAGAGCAGACTATGGCTACACCTTC
>NA|NA|TRBJ2-7|TRBV28
CASSLLGFPDYEQYF
TGTGCCAGCAGTCTCCTCGGGTTTCCCGACTACGAGCAGTACTTC
>TRBD1|few|TRBJ2-4|TRBV20-1
CSAALTGTGKNIQYF
TGCAGTGCCGCCCTTACCGGGACAGGGAAAAACATTCAGTACTTC
>TRBD1|NA|TRBJ1-1|TRBV9
CASSVARGPGTEAFF
TGTGCCAGCAGCGTAGCTAGGGGGCCCGGCACTGAAGCTTTCTTT
>NA|few|TRBJ1-6|TRBV6-6
CAARVENDSPLHF
TGTGCCGCCAGGGTCGAGAATGATTCACCCCTCCACTTT
>NA|few|TRBJ2-1|TRBV27
CASSFALYNEQFF
TGTGCCAGCAGTTTCGCACTGTACAATGAGCAGTTCTTC
>TRBD1|NA|TRBJ1-2|TRBV5-1
CASSLAGTGDGYTF
TGCGCCAGCAGCTTGGCGGGGACAGGGGACGGCTACACCTTC
>NA|NA|TRBJ1-5|TRBV4-2
CASSPEGGYHQPQHF
TGTGCCAGTAGCCCCGAGGGCGGTTACCATCAGCCCCAGCATTTT
>NA|many|TRBJ1-5|TRBV29-1
CSVGTGNQPQHF
TGCAGCGTTGGAACAGGGAATCAGCCCCAGCATTTT
>NA|NA|TRBJ2-5|TRBV11-1
CASSLGRAAETQYF
TGTGCCAGCAGCTTAGGGAGGGCCGCGGAGACCCAGTACTTC
>NA|NA|TRBJ2-7|TRBV6-1
CASTPFRDSSSYEQYF
TGTGCCAGCACCCCTTTCCGGGACTCCAGCTCCTACGAGCAGTACTTC